The clone carrying this TCR beta chain was counted a few times. Its cognate antigen is unknown. V was cut by 5 bases and J by 3 bases, with 8 bases left in between. The CDR3 has 12 residues. Germline CDR1 SEHNR, CDR2 FQNEAQ (reference sequence). The sample is drawn from a study of T cell repertoires in cytomegalovirus infection. The wider study: CMV epitopes in the study were HLA-C-restricted (recently identified) and HLA-B-restricted (well studied). A matching HLA type, together with CMV infection, was signaled by public TCR beta signatures. Study results and limitations: Summed frequency of shared TCR beta families picked out CMV carriers who also had the relevant HLA. HLA-C-restricted TCR beta clonotypes specific for CMV led the ex vivo response.

TCRdb fed the reads into MiXCR, producing one record per CDR3 protein. Here the sample spans 160,000 or so distinct CDR3 sequences, about 20% being singletons. This receptor was identified in a human donor in good health (CMV status not recorded). Some clones in this sample may be carry-over from other donors' samples. This chain links TRBV7-9 with TRBJ2-7; D ambiguous. Specimen: CD8+ T cells from cultured PBMCs, collected from culture after CMV antigen stimulation. For the CDR3, the DNA is TGTGCCAGCAGCGCGACGGGCTACGAGCAGTACTTC. Protein sequence: CASSATGYEQYF.